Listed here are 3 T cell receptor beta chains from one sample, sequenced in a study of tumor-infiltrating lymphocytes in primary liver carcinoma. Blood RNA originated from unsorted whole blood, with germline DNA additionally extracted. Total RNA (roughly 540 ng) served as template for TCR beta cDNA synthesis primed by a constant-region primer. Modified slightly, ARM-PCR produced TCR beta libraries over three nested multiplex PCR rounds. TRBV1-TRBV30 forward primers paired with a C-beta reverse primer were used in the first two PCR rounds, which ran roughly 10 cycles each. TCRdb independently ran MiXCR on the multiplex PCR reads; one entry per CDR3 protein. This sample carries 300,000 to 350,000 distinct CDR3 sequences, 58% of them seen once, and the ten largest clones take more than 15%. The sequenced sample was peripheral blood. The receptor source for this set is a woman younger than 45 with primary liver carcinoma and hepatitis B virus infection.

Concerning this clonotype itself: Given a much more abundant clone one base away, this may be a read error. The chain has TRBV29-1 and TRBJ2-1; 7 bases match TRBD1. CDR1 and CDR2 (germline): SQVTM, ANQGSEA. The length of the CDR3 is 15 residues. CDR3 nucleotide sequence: TGCAGCGTTGAAGATCTTGAGACAGGGTACAATAAGCAGTTCTTC. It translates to CSVEDLETGYNKQFF.

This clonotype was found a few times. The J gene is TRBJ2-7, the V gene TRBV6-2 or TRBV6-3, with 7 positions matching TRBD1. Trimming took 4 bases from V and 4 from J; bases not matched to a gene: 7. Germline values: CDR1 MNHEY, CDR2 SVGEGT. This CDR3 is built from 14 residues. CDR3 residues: CASSWDRRGYEQYF. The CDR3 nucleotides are TGTGCCAGCAGTTGGGACAGACGGGGTTACGAGCAGTACTTC.

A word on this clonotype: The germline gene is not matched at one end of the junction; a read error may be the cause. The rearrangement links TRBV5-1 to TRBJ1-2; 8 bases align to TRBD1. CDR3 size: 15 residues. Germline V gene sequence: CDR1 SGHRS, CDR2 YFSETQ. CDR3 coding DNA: TGCGCCAGCAGCTTGCAGGCAGGGGGCGACTATGGCTGCACCTTC. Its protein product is CASSLQAGGDYGCTF.